This T cell receptor (beta chain) is drawn from a study of shared clonotypes between healthy human individuals. Study outcomes and limitations: Only blood underwent sampling, and tissue repertoires likely differ. Sequencing depth was predicted to influence how clonotypes are shared among donors.

CDR3 length: 15 amino acids. Germline CDR1 and CDR2: SGHVS and FNYEAQ. The V segment lost 1 base and the J segment 4 bases; nucleotides outside the gene matches: 2. Positively selected for CCR7, the CD45RO-negative cells used as naive CD8 cells excluded terminally differentiated effector memory CD45RA+ cells. Healthy and HIV-negative, the adult donors had no recent acute infections or vaccinations. In the authors' workflow: Junction-only sequences without quality scores were provided by ImmunoSEQ, so filtering was different. Repertoires were generated with immunoSEQ multiplex PCR, while TCRdb's copy carries only in-frame clones and drops some. V and J calls and clone size are given by that table; D and trimming were obtained from the DNA. The sample has some 2,000,000 clones, approximately 94% seen once. This clone was observed once. The antigen is undetermined. The sample contains more than one DNA sequence encoding this CDR3.

The sequenced material came from naive CD8+ T cells sorted from blood. The gene calls are TRBV7-6 and TRBJ1-2; TRBD1 aligns across 11 bases. The TCR sequence derives from a man between 18 and 29 years old in good health. For the CDR3, the DNA is TGTGCCAGCAGCTTAGGGACAGGGGGCGGCTATGGCTACACCTTC. The encoded protein is CASSLGTGGGYGYTF.